This TCR beta chain was documented in a study of T cell repertoires in cytomegalovirus infection (dated by TCRdb to 2018 to 2020). Turning to the overall study: The HLA type of each donor mattered for the analysis, because public TCR beta signatures pointed to carriage of CMV infection along with the matching HLA type. General study outcomes and caveats: In both this cohort and an independent approximately 400-donor cohort, the cumulative frequency of public TCR beta family members distinguished carriers of CMV infection plus the relevant HLA type. The ex vivo response was dominated by HLA-C-restricted CMV-specific TCR beta clonotypes, which also provided the single most frequent clonotype in two of eight donors.

Sequencing took place on an Illumina HiSeq 1500. The public reads were quality trimmed at Q25 with fastp and then assembled into clones with MiXCR by TCRdb, keeping productive beta chains. Duplicate CDR3 protein sequences are folded into a single record with the most common DNA and genes. Counted in this sample were around 230,000 distinct CDR3 sequences; approximately 7% of them appeared once. The ten largest clones represent about 6.5% of the sample. Measured from the cysteine to the phenylalanine, the CDR3 is 14 residues long. Only the CDR3 part of the read is kept: 42 bases, read in frame from the first base. The germline V gene yields SGHTA for CDR1 and FQGNSA for CDR2. V loses 3 bases of germline sequence and J loses 1 base, and the interval between the two ends is 9 bases. This clonotype was recorded many times. Its antigen is not yet known. Per-base qualities were not stored, and no clone one base away is much larger.

The TCR sequence derives from a human donor in good health (CMV status not recorded). Some clones in this sample may be carry-over from other donors' samples. The chain joins TRBV7-2 to TRBJ1-1; a tentative D match to TRBD1 spans 5 bases. Sequencing was carried out using PBMCs. The DNA sequence is as follows: TGTGCCAGCAGCTTTGACAGATCGAACACTGAAGCTTTCTTT. This gives the protein CASSFDRSNTEAFF.